One T cell receptor beta chain is described in this entry. It lacks a known antigen. No qualities accompany the bases; no much larger clone lies one base away. The source of the sample is a study of blood T cells in healthy people across ages (dated by TCRdb to 2015 to 2017). At the level of the whole study: Template switching captured roughly one uniquely barcoded TCR beta cDNA molecule per two T cells in model experiments. The study measured age-related changes in TCR beta repertoire diversity using deep sequencing normalized with unique cDNA molecular identifiers. The donors were divided into four age groups: young (average around 16 years), middle-aged (about 39), aged (approximately 64) and long-lived (approximately 74). Donors of different ages were randomly distributed across sequencing lanes to avoid experimental bias. For two donors (one aged 18 to 30 and one aged 80 or older), the study analyzed two additional independent replicas of 1 million unique cDNA reads from the same blood draw.

The roughly 39 donors, aged roughly 6 to 90 years, were systemically healthy Caucasian individuals from Russia. Each donor gave roughly 9.5 milliliters of peripheral blood, collected into EDTA-treated Vacutainer tubes. Ficoll-Paque density-gradient centrifugation was used to isolate PBMCs, with at least 6.5 million obtained per sample. Trizol reagent was used to extract total RNA from the PBMCs, yielding at least 6 micrograms per sample. For every donor, flow cytometry on a PBMC aliquot measured the percentage of naive CD45RAhigh/CD27high T cells. Receptor amplification or capture employed 5' RACE. Sequencing took place on an Illumina HiSeq 2500. A second roughly 7 to 11 cycle PCR used a sample-barcoded 5' primer and a J-beta primer mix. Each TCR beta cDNA molecule received a unique molecular identifier from a template-switch 5' adaptor carrying 12 random nucleotides. Each sample yielded at least 3 million CDR3-containing paired-end reads. All of the RNA was converted into first-strand cDNA using the Mint cDNA synthesis kit, with a TRBC-specific oligonucleotide serving as the primer. After uracil-DNA glycosylase treatment, a first 18-cycle PCR used universal primers M1SS and BC2_uni_R on all cDNA. On the authors' methods: Normalization of each sample was performed by random selection of 1 million high-quality reads, each carrying a distinct molecular identifier. Reads sharing molecular identifiers were discarded rather than binned into consensus sequences. MiTCR, run with a Q25 quality threshold and the strictest error-elimination algorithm, handled CDR3 identification, clonotype clustering and error correction. A nonparametric unseen species model using Euler transformation provided a lower-bound estimate of total TCR beta diversity. Using fastp trimming at Q25 and MiXCR clonotype assembly, TCRdb reanalyzed the public sequencing data and kept in-frame beta chains. Entries are consolidated by CDR3 protein sequence, retaining the most common genes and DNA. What appears here as the V and J calls and clone size reflects TCRdb's work, not the paper's. In this sample the table shows just under 750,000 distinct CDR3 sequences, approximately 21% of which occur a single time. The ten largest clones capture under 25% of the sample.

The research as a whole found: Compared with the aged group, the long-lived group had more naive CD4+ T cells, fewer expanded clones and increased TCR diversity, suggesting age selection. Estimates of total diversity based on one million sequenced T cells were regarded as lower bounds and as underestimates. Since profiling was done on bulk unsorted PBMCs, naive and antigen-experienced compartments could not be conclusively compared. The CMV infection status of donors was not known, potentially confounding age-related changes in expanded clonotypes. The percentage of naive T cells measured by flow cytometry correlated strongly with observed TCR beta diversity. Observed TCR beta diversity per million T cells fell roughly linearly with age, and a significant reduction was already apparent by age roughly 40.

From the cysteine through the phenylalanine, the CDR3 covers 14 amino acids. Only the CDR3 DNA is retained, 42 bases long and in frame from the first base. The germline V gene yields SQVTM for CDR1 and ANQGSEA for CDR2. The sequence is built from TRBV29-1 and TRBJ2-5; 10 central nucleotides agree with TRBD2. Judging by the DNA end, TRBJ2-1 fits better; the J call may be wrong. The receptor was isolated from a man in his sixties or seventies in good health. Sequencing input: blood. The nucleotide sequence is TGCAGCGCCCCCCCTAGCGGGGGCTACAATGAGCAGTTCTTC. It specifies CSAPPSGGYNEQFF.